Here is one T cell receptor beta chain with its context. V lost 3 bases, J lost 5 bases, and 9 bases stayed unmatched. The CDR3 contains 15 residues. Germline assignment: CDR1 SQVTM and CDR2 ANQGSEA. The data derive from a study of identical twins. TCRdb recomputed calls from the 5' RACE reads with MiXCR, one row per CDR3 protein. The data show roughly 690,000 distinct CDR3 sequences, around 5.7% seen once. This TCR was recovered from a man between 18 and 29 years old in good health. This chain connects TRBV29-1 to TRBJ2-7; 11 nucleotides align to TRBD1. Sequencing was done on a sample of naive T cells sorted from blood. The CDR3 loop reads CSVEDRGRIGHEQYF. The CDR3 nucleotides read TGCAGCGTTGAGGACAGGGGGCGGATTGGACACGAGCAGTACTTC.